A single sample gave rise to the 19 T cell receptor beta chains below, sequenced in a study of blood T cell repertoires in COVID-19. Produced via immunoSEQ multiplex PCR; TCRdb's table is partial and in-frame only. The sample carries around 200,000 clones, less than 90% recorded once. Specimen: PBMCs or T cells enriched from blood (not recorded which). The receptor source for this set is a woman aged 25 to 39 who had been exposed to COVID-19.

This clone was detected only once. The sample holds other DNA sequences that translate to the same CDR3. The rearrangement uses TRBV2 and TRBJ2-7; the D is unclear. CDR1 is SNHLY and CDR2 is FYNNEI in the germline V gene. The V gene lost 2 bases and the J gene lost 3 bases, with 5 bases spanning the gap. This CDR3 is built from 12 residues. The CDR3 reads CASSERGYEQYF. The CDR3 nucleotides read TGTGCCAGCAGTGAACGAGGCTACGAGCAGTACTTC.

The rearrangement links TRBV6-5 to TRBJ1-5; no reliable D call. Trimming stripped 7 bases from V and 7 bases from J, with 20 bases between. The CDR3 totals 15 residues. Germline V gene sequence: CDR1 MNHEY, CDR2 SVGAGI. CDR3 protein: CASNSVAEGVQPQHF. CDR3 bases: TGTGCCAGCAACAGCGTAGCCGAGGGCGTACAGCCCCAGCATTTT.

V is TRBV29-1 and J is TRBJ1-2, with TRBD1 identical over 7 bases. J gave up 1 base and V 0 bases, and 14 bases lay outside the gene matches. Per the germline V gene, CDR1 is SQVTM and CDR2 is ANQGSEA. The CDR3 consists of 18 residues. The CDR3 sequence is CSVEDIGGGTVFNYGYTF. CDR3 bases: TGCAGCGTTGAAGATATCGGGGGCGGGACAGTATTTAACTATGGCTACACCTTC. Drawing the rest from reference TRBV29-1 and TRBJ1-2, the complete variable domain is SAVISQKPSRDICQRGTSLTIQCQVDSQVTMMFWYRQQPGQSLTLIATANQGSEATYESGFVIDKFPISRPNLTFSTLTVSNMSPEDSSIYLCSVEDIGGGTVFNYGYTFGSGTRLTVV.

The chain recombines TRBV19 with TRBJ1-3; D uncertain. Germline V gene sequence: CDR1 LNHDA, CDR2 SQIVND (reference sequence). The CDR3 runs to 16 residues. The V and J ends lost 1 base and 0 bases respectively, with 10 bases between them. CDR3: CASSIGPGSSGNTIYF. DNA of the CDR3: TGTGCCAGTAGTATAGGGCCGGGTAGCTCTGGAAACACCATATATTTT.

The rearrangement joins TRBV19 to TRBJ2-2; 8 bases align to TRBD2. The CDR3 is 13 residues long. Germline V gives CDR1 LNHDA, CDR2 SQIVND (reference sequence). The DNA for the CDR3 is TGTGGCAGGACTAGCAGATACACCGGGGAGCTGTTTTTT. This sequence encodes CGRTSRYTGELFF.

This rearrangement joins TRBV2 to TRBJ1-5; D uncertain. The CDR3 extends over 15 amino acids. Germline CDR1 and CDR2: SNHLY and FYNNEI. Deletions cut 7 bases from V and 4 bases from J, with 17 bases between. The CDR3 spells CASMFEGKGNQPQHF. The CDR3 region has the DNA TGTGCCAGCATGTTTGAGGGTAAAGGGAATCAGCCCCAGCATTTT.

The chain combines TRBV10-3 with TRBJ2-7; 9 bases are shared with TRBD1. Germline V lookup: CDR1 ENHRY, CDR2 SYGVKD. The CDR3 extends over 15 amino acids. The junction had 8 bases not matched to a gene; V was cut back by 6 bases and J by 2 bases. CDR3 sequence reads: CAIREDRGTTYEQYF. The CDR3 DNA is TGTGCCATCAGAGAGGACAGGGGAACTACCTACGAGCAGTACTTC.

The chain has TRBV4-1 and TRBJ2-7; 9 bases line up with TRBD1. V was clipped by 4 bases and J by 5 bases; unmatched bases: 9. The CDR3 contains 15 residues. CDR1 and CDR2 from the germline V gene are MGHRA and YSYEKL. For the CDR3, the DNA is TGCGCCAGCAGCCCACCGGGACAGGGTATCGACGAGCAGTACTTC. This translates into CASSPPGQGIDEQYF.

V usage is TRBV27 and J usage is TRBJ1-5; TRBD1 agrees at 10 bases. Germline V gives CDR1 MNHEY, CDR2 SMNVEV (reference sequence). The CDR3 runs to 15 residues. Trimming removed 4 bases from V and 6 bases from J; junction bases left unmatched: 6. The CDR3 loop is CASSSYGQGGQPQHF. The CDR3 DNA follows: TGTGCCAGCAGTTCCTACGGACAGGGGGGTCAGCCCCAGCATTTT.

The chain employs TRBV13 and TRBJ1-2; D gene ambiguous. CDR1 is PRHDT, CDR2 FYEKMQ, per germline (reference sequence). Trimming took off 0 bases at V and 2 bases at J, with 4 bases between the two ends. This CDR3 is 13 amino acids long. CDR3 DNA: TGTGCCAGCAGCTTAGGGCGGAACTATGGCTACACCTTC. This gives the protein CASSLGRNYGYTF.

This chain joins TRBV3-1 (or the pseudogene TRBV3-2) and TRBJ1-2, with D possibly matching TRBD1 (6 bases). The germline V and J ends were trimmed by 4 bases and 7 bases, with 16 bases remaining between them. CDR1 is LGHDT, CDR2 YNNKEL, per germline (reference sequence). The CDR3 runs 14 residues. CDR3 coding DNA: TGTGCCAGCAGCCTCAACTCAGGGGAGGGTGGCTACACCTTC. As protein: CASSLNSGEGGYTF.

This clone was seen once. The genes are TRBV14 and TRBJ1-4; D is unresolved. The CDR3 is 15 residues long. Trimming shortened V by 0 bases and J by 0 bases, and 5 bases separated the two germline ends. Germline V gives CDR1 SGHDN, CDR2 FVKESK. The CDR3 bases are TGTGCCAGCAGCCAAGAAACAACAACTAATGAAAAACTGTTTTTT. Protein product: CASSQETTTNEKLFF.

CDR3 bases: TGTGCCAGCAGCTTGGGACAGTCCTACGAGCAGTACTTC. This gives the protein CASSLGQSYEQYF. This rearrangement joins TRBV5-8 to TRBJ2-7; a possible D gene is TRBD1 (5 bases). The CDR3 spans 13 residues. CDR1 SGHTS and CDR2 YDEGEE come from the germline V gene. V was trimmed by 0 bases and J by 1 base, leaving 5 bases between them.

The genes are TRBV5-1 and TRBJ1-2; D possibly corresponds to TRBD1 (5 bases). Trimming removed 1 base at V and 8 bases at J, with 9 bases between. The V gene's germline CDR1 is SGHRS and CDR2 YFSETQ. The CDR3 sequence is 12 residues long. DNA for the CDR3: TGCGCCAGCAGCTTGCGTCAGGGAGGCTACACCTTC. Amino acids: CASSLRQGGYTF. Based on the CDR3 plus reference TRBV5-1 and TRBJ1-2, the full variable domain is KAGVTQTPRYLIKTRGQQVTLSCSPISGHRSVSWYQQTPGQGLQFLFEYFSETQRNKGNFPGRFSGRQFSNSRSEMNVSTLELGDSALYLCASSLRQGGYTFGSGTRLTVV.

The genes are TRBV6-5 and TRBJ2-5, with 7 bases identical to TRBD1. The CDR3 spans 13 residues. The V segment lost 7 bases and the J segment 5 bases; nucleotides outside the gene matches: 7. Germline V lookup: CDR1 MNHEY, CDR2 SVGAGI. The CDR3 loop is CASTRQGRETQYF. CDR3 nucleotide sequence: TGTGCCAGCACCAGACAGGGTCGGGAGACCCAGTACTTC.

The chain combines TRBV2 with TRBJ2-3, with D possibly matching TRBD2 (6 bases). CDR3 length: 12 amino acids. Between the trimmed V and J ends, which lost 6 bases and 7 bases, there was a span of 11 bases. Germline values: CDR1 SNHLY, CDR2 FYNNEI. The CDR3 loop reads CASRGDSHTQYF. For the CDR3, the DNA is TGTGCCAGCAGAGGGGACTCACATACGCAGTATTTT. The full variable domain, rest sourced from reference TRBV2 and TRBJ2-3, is EPEVTQTPSHQVTQMGQEVILRCVPISNHLYFYWYRQILGQKVEFLVSFYNNEISEKSEIFDDQFSVERPDGSNFTLKIRSTKLEDSAMYFCASRGDSHTQYFGPGTRLTVL.

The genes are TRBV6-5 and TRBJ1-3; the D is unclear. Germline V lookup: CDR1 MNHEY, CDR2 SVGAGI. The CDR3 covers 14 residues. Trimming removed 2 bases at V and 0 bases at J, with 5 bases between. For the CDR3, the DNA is TGTGCCAGCAGTTACACAGCCTCTGGAAACACCATATATTTT. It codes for CASSYTASGNTIYF.

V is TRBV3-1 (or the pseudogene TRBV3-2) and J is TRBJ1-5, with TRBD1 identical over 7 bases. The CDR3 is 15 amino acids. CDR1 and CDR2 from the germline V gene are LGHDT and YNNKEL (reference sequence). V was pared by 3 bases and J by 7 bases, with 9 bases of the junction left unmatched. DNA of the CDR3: TGTGCCAGCAGCCAGGACAGGATGGAGGGACAGCCCCAGCATTTT. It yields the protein CASSQDRMEGQPQHF.

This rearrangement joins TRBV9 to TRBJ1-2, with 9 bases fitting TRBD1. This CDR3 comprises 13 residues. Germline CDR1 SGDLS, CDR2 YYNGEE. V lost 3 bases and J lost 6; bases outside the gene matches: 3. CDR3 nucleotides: TGTGCCAGCAGCGGACAGGGGGTAGATGGCTACACCTTC. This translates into CASSGQGVDGYTF.